This T cell receptor beta chain is drawn from a study of siplizumab effects on memory and regulatory T cells. Trimming took off 3 bases at V and 5 bases at J, with 8 bases between the two ends. There are 13 residues in the CDR3. The germline V gene encodes CDR1 MRHNA and CDR2 SNTAGT. Study-wide results and caveats: Naive T cells looked more diverse than memory cells and looked like major alloresponse contributors. A minor fraction of alloreactive clones, and no more, mapped to unstimulated subsets. Siplizumab gave mappable alloreactive CD4+ clones an average Treg-derived fraction of about 70%, against under 35% in controls. A naive or memory phenotype could not be assigned to roughly 80-96% of the proliferating CD4+ or CD8+ clones.

Method: immunoSEQ multiplex PCR; TCRdb's copy keeps in-frame clones and lacks some. The sample comprises some 96,000 clones, 91% of which are singletons, and 0.14% to 0.15% rests with the top ten. Points on this clone: What it recognizes is unknown.

The TCR was taken from a human donor in good health. Sequenced material: CD4+ T cells sorted from blood. The chain uses TRBV6-4 and TRBJ1-5; no reliable D call. The CDR3 is CASSEQADQPQHF. DNA of the CDR3: TGTGCCAGCAGTGAGCAGGCCGATCAGCCCCAGCATTTT.